One T cell receptor beta chain is described in this entry. Data came from immunoSEQ multiplex PCR; TCRdb stores just in-frame clones and leaves some out. The sample has more than 150,000 clones, approximately 92% seen once. The entry originates in a study of control samples from healthy donors and cancer patients. The CDR3 has 11 residues. Trimming took off 6 bases at V and 6 bases at J, with 8 bases between the two ends. Specimen: blood. The rearrangement uses TRBV12-3 or TRBV12-4 and TRBJ1-1; D remains ambiguous. The TCR was taken from a man younger than 35 in good health. CDR3 nucleotide sequence: TGTGCCAGCAGGTGGTCCGCTGAAGCTTTCTTT. Protein sequence: CASRWSAEAFF.